This T cell receptor beta chain came from a study of CD8+ T cells in alopecia areata. Treatment of the sample: oral pan-JAK inhibitor, 5-10 mg twice daily. RNA was isolated and reverse transcribed to cDNA, the sequencing template. This table comes from immunoSEQ multiplex PCR, and its TCRdb copy is limited to in-frame clones, with some not included. Counted here are hundreds of thousands of clones, 50% to 75% occurring once; the ten biggest clones make up 0.8% to 1%. Trimming left V 0 bases short and J 7 bases short, with 8 bases between. CDR1 and CDR2 from the germline V gene are SGDLS and YYNGEE. The CDR3 length is 14 residues.

The sample consisted of CD4+ T cells sorted from blood, taken at week 52, from a patient treated with tofacitinib. The clonotype comes from a human donor with alopecia areata. V and J are TRBV9 and TRBJ1-6, with D perhaps TRBD1 (6 bases). CDR3 amino acids: CASSVGGTNSPLHF. In DNA form, the CDR3 reads TGTGCCAGCAGCGTAGGGGGGACAAATTCACCCCTCCACTTT.